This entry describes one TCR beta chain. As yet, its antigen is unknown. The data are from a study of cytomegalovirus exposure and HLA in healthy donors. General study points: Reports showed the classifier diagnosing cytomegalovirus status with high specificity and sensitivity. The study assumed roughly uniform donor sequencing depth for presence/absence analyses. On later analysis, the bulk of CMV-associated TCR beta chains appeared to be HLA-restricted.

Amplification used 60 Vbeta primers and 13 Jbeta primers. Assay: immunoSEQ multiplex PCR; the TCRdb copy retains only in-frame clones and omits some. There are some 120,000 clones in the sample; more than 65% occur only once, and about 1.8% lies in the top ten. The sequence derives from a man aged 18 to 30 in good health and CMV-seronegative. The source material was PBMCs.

The CDR3 bases are TGTGCCAGTAGTCAGTGGACAGGGGTGCGTGAGCAGTTCTTC. It encodes CASSQWTGVREQFF. This rearrangement joins TRBV19 to TRBJ2-1; 9 positions agree with TRBD1. Germline V gene data show CDR1 as LNHDA and CDR2 as SQIVND (reference sequence). The trim removed 5 bases at V and 9 bases at J, leaving 8 bases unmatched. The CDR3 runs to 14 residues.